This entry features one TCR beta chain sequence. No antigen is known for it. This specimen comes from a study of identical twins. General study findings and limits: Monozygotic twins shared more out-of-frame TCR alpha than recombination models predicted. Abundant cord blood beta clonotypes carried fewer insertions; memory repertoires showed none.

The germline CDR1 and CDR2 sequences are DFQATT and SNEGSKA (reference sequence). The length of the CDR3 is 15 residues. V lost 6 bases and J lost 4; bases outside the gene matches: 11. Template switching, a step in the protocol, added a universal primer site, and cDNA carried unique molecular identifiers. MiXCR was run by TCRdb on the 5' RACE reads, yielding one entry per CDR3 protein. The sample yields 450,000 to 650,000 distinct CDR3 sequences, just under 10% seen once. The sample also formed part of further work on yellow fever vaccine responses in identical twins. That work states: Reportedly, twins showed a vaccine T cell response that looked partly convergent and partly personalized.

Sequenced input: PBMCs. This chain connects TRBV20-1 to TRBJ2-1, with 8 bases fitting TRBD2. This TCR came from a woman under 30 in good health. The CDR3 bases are TGCAGTGCCCCGGCGGGCGGGGGGCAATACAATGAGCAGTTCTTC. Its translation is CSAPAGGGQYNEQFF.